What follows are 24 T cell receptor beta chains derived from one specimen sequenced in a study of blood T cell repertoires in COVID-19. Clones were sequenced by immunoSEQ multiplex PCR, and TCRdb holds only the in-frame ones, with some missing. The repertoire includes about 270,000 clones, 75% to 90% of them detected once, and less than 2.5% sits in the top ten. Sequenced material: peripheral blood. These receptors originate from a middle-aged man with acute or convalescent COVID-19.

This chain links TRBV3-1 (or the pseudogene TRBV3-2) with TRBJ1-2; 8 bases agree with TRBD1. The CDR3 is 16 amino acids. Germline CDR1 and CDR2: LGHDT and YNNKEL (reference sequence). The J segment lost 3 bases and the V segment lost 0 bases, leaving 6 bases of the junction unmatched. CDR3 in amino acids: CASSQDWTGIDYGYTF. The CDR3 bases are TGTGCCAGCAGCCAAGATTGGACAGGGATTGACTATGGCTACACCTTC.

This clone has more than one count but fewer than ten. The chain recombines TRBV7-9 with TRBJ1-1; D gene ambiguous. With 3 bases removed from V and 1 base from J, the gap between germline ends came to 3 bases. The germline V gene has CDR1 SEHNR and CDR2 FQNEAQ (reference sequence). CDR3 length: 12 amino acids. CDR3 bases: TGTGCCAGCAGCTTCGGGAACACTGAAGCTTTCTTT. This sequence encodes CASSFGNTEAFF. Complete variable domain (other parts from reference TRBV7-9 and TRBJ1-1): DTGVSQNPRHKITKRGQNVTFRCDPISEHNRLYWYRQTLGQGPEFLTYFQNEAQLEKSRLLSDRFSAERPKGSFSTLEIQRTEQGDSAMYLCASSFGNTEAFFGQGTRLTVV.

The V gene is TRBV5-1, the J gene TRBJ2-4; 15 bases fit TRBD2. Germline CDR1 SGHRS, CDR2 YFSETQ. This CDR3 has 18 amino acids. J gave up 2 bases and V 4 bases, and 7 bases lay outside the gene matches. Written as DNA, the CDR3 is TGCGCCAGCAGCAGACCGGGACTAGCGGGGGGATCCAAAAACATTCAGTACTTC. Translation: CASSRPGLAGGSKNIQYF.

The V call is TRBV20-1, the J call TRBJ1-6; tentative D call: TRBD1 (5 bases). The CDR3 runs to 13 residues. Germline CDR1 is DFQATT and CDR2 is SNEGSKA (reference sequence). Trimming stripped 3 bases from V and 6 bases from J, with 9 bases between. The CDR3 here is CSASPDSNSPLHF. CDR3 coding DNA: TGCAGTGCTAGTCCTGACAGTAATTCACCCCTCCACTTT.

CDR3 sequence reads: CASTRGSGNTIYF. CDR3 sequence (DNA): TGTGCCAGTACCCGGGGATCCGGAAACACCATATATTTT. The chain combines TRBV19 with TRBJ1-3; D uncertain. The V gene's germline CDR1 is LNHDA and CDR2 SQIVND (reference sequence). This CDR3 region has 13 residues. V lost 7 bases, J lost 4 bases, and 11 bases lay in between.

This rearrangement joins TRBV10-3 to TRBJ1-1, with TRBD1 matching over 9 bases. CDR3 size: 14 residues. Trimming at V came to 8 bases and at J to 3 bases, leaving 7 bases not matched to a gene. Germline V CDR1 and CDR2: ENHRY, SYGVKD. The CDR3 bases are TGTGCCATCCAAAGGGACAGGGAGGACACTGAAGCTTTCTTT. Protein product: CAIQRDREDTEAFF.

This rearrangement joins TRBV11-3 to TRBJ1-1, with a weak D call TRBD1 (5 bases). Trimming stripped 0 bases from V and 3 bases from J, with 8 bases between. The CDR3 totals 14 residues. From germline, CDR1 is SGHNT and CDR2 YENEEA. In nucleotides, the CDR3 is TGTGCCAGCAGCTTAGATAGCAGGGACACTGAAGCTTTCTTT. It encodes CASSLDSRDTEAFF.

The chain recombines TRBV2 with TRBJ1-6; 9 nucleotides match TRBD1. V trimming: 7 bases; J trimming: 7 bases; junction bases outside the gene matches: 5. This CDR3 has 14 amino acids. Germline V gene lookup returns CDR1 SNHLY and CDR2 FYNNEI. This CDR3 reads CASKFDRGNSPLHF. In DNA, the CDR3 is TGTGCCAGCAAATTCGACAGGGGGAATTCACCCCTCCACTTT.

V gene TRBV30 combines with J gene TRBJ1-6; TRBD1 agrees at 11 bases. Trimming took 1 base from V and 8 from J; bases not matched to a gene: 7. The CDR3 runs 16 residues. Germline V CDR1 and CDR2: GTSNPN, SVGIG (reference sequence). The CDR3 loop reads CAWSGGTGGRHSPLHF. The CDR3 DNA reads TGTGCCTGGAGTGGAGGGACAGGGGGGAGGCATTCACCCCTCCACTTT.

The CDR3 loop reads CASSHGQGRGYTF. The CDR3 DNA reads TGTGCCAGCAGCCACGGACAGGGTCGTGGCTACACCTTC. The genes are TRBV14 and TRBJ1-2; the match to TRBD1 covers 8 bases. V lost 3 bases, J lost 7 bases, and 4 bases stayed unmatched. Germline CDR1 is SGHDN and CDR2 is FVKESK. The CDR3 runs to 13 residues.

This clone has a single count. The chain employs TRBV12-3 or TRBV12-4 and TRBJ1-2, with D possibly being TRBD1 (6 bases). V was pared by 5 bases and J by 6 bases, with 10 bases between. There are 12 residues in the CDR3. The CDR3 coding sequence is TGTGCCAGCAGTCCCAACAGGGATGGCTACACCTTC. Translated, it gives CASSPNRDGYTF.

This rearrangement joins TRBV6-6 to TRBJ2-3; TRBD2 agrees at 8 bases. Germline V CDR1 and CDR2: MNHNY, SVGAGI (reference sequence). V shed 8 bases and J 2 bases; nucleotides not matched to a gene: 12. This CDR3 contains 16 residues. CDR3 coding DNA: TGTGCCAGCGAACCTCTCCCGGGGGGGCCCACAGATACGCAGTATTTT. This translates into CASEPLPGGPTDTQYF.

In its sample, this clone was seen once. The V and J genes are TRBV15 and TRBJ1-2; the match to TRBD1 covers 11 bases. The CDR3 totals 15 residues. CDR1 is LNHNV, CDR2 YYDKDF, per germline (reference sequence). J gave up 5 bases and V 0 bases, and 2 bases lay outside the gene matches. CDR3 nucleotide sequence: TGTGCCACCAGCAGAGATCGGGACAGGGGGTATGGCTACACCTTC. Residues: CATSRDRDRGYGYTF. Variable domain in full (rest from reference TRBV15 and TRBJ1-2): DAMVIQNPRYQVTQFGKPVTLSCSQTLNHNVMYWYQQKSSQAPKLLFHYYDKDFNNEADTPDNFQSRRPNTSFCFLDIRSPGLGDTAMYLCATSRDRDRGYGYTFGSGTRLTVV.

The chain has TRBV3-1 (or the pseudogene TRBV3-2) and TRBJ2-3, with 7 bases that match TRBD2. Germline-derived CDR1 and CDR2 are LGHDT and YNNKEL (reference sequence). The CDR3 length is 14 residues. V lost 5 bases to trimming and J lost 4 bases; unmatched junction nucleotides: 6. The CDR3 reads CASSSTSDADTQYF. DNA for the CDR3: TGTGCCAGCAGCTCCACTAGCGATGCAGATACGCAGTATTTT.

The chain recombines TRBV19 with TRBJ1-2; TRBD1 matches 8 bases. Trimming at V came to 5 bases and at J to 4 bases, leaving 6 bases not matched to a gene. Looked up from germline, CDR1 is LNHDA and CDR2 is SQIVND (reference sequence). The CDR3 totals 14 residues. CDR3 in amino acids: CASSVGQGLYGYTF. For the CDR3, the DNA is TGTGCCAGTAGTGTCGGACAGGGCCTCTATGGCTACACCTTC.

This chain joins TRBV15 and TRBJ1-1, with 9 bases aligning to TRBD1. There are 15 residues in the CDR3. V was pared by 1 base and J by 3 bases, with 3 bases of the junction left unmatched. Germline CDR1 reads LNHNV; CDR2 reads YYDKDF (reference sequence). The CDR3 DNA follows: TGTGCCACCAGCAGAGCAACAGGGGGCTACACTGAAGCTTTCTTT. This encodes CATSRATGGYTEAFF.

The rearrangement joins TRBV15 to TRBJ1-5; 9 positions agree with TRBD1. Germline V gene data show CDR1 as LNHNV and CDR2 as YYDKDF (reference sequence). The CDR3 is 14 amino acids. After removal of 5 bases from V and 7 bases from J, the junction contained 6 bases not matched to a gene. In nucleotides, the CDR3 is TGTGCCACCAGCGACCGGGACAGGGACCAGCCCCAGCATTTT. Its protein is CATSDRDRDQPQHF.

This chain joins TRBV5-6 and TRBJ1-1, with TRBD1 matching 9 bases. The V gene end was trimmed by 0 bases and the J gene end by 6 bases; junction bases not matched to a gene: 0. The germline gives CDR1 SGHDT, CDR2 YYEEEE. The CDR3 covers 13 residues. The CDR3 DNA is TGTGCCAGCAGCTTGGACAGGGGGCCTGAAGCTTTCTTT. This encodes CASSLDRGPEAFF.

The rearrangement links TRBV7-6 to TRBJ2-2, with TRBD2 matching over 7 bases. Germline V gene data show CDR1 as SGHVS and CDR2 as FNYEAQ. V gave up 5 bases and J gave up 3 bases; unmatched junction bases: 15. The CDR3 has 18 amino acids. CDR3 coding DNA: TGTGCCAGCAGCCCCCAGTTCCCCTCTAGCGGATACACCGGGGAGCTGTTTTTT. Translation gives CASSPQFPSSGYTGELFF.

This clone was observed a few times. This sequence joins TRBV27 and TRBJ2-1; D not resolved. CDR3 size: 13 residues. V was clipped by 2 bases and J by 3 bases, with 5 bases between them. The germline CDR1 and CDR2 sequences are MNHEY and SMNVEV (reference sequence). The CDR3 DNA reads TGTGCCAGCAGTTTAAGCGACTACAATGAGCAGTTCTTC. This codes for CASSLSDYNEQFF.

V is TRBV4-1 and J is TRBJ2-2; D gene unclear. Germline CDR1 and CDR2: MGHRA and YSYEKL. V gave up 1 base and J gave up 0 bases, with 9 bases separating them. The CDR3 is made up of 16 amino acids. The CDR3 loop is CASSQGSLANTGELFF. For the CDR3, the DNA is TGCGCCAGCAGCCAAGGTTCCCTCGCGAACACCGGGGAGCTGTTTTTT.

This clone turned up a few times. The J gene is TRBJ1-1, the V gene TRBV4-2, with 7 bases lining up with TRBD1. V lost 1 base to trimming and J lost 6 bases; unmatched junction nucleotides: 8. This CDR3 spans 15 amino acids. Looked up from germline, CDR1 is LGHNA and CDR2 is YNFKEQ. CDR3 region: CASSQVRGGEAEAFF. As DNA, the CDR3 is TGTGCCAGCAGCCAAGTGCGAGGGGGCGAAGCTGAAGCTTTCTTT.

The chain joins TRBV2 to TRBJ2-7; TRBD1 might be the D (5 bases). This CDR3 is 12 amino acids long. Germline V CDR1 and CDR2: SNHLY, FYNNEI. V was cut by 7 bases and J by 3 bases, with 10 bases left in between. The CDR3 reads CASKGRVYEQYF. The CDR3 DNA reads as TGTGCCAGCAAGGGCAGGGTCTACGAGCAGTACTTC.

The rearrangement uses TRBV20-1 and TRBJ2-1; D unclear. The CDR3 extends over 11 amino acids. The V gene's germline CDR1 is DFQATT and CDR2 SNEGSKA (reference sequence). V was cut by 2 bases and J by 8 bases, with 7 bases left in between. The CDR3 is CSARPPDEQFF. Written as DNA, the CDR3 is TGCAGTGCTAGACCTCCCGATGAGCAGTTCTTC.